This TCR beta chain was recovered during a study of T cell changes during pregnancy in multiple sclerosis. Trimming took 6 bases from V and 4 from J, leaving 12 bases between them. Germline V gene data show CDR1 as MDHEN and CDR2 as SYDVKM. The CDR3 extends over 13 amino acids. Repertoires were generated with immunoSEQ multiplex PCR, while TCRdb's copy carries only in-frame clones and drops some. Altogether approximately 60,000 clones are present, around 92% being singletons, with the ten largest covering about 2.7%. The material was peripheral blood, obtained in the second trimester of pregnancy. This sequence joins TRBV28 and TRBJ1-2; the D is unclear. The sequence was obtained from a female donor in good health, enrolled as a control in a pregnancy study. The CDR3 DNA is TGTGCCAGCAGCCCTCTACCCCCCTATGGCTACACCTTC. Protein: CASSPLPPYGYTF.